The clone carrying this TCR beta chain was counted ten times or more. What it binds is unknown. MiXCR, run by TCRdb on the reads, gives a single entry per CDR3 protein. The table records around 630,000 distinct CDR3 sequences, 20% to 30% of them present only once. With 5 bases removed from V and 2 bases from J, the gap between germline ends came to 8 bases. Germline-derived CDR1 and CDR2 are SGHVS and FNYEAQ. This CDR3 spans 13 amino acids. This entry comes from a study of T cell repertoires in cytomegalovirus infection. Study-wide points: Adding up the frequency of public TCR beta families identified people who carried CMV plus the relevant HLA.

The rearrangement joins TRBV7-6 to TRBJ2-3, with D possibly being TRBD1 or TRBD2 (5 bases each). The TCR originated in a human donor in good health (CMV status not recorded). Some clones in this sample may be carry-over from other donors' samples. Material: CD8+ T cells from PBMCs. The CDR3 protein is CASSRDDTDTQYF. For the CDR3, the DNA is TGTGCCAGCAGCAGGGACGACACAGATACGCAGTATTTT.